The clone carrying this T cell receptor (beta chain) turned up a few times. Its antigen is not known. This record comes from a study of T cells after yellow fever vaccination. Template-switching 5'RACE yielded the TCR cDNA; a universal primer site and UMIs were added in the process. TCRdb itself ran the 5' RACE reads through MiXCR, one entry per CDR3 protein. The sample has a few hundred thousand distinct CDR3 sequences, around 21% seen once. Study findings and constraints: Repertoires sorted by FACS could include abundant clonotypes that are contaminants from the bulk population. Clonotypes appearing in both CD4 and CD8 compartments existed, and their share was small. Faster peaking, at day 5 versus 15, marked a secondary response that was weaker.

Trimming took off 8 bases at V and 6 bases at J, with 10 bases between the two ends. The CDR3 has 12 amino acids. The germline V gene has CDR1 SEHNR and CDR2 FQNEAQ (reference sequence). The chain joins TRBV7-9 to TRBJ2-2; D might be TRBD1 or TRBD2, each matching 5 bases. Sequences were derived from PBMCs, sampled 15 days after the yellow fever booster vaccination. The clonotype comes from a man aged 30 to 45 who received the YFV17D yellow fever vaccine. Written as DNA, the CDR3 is TGTGCCAGCGCTGGGACCTCCGGGGAGCTGTTTTTT. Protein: CASAGTSGELFF.